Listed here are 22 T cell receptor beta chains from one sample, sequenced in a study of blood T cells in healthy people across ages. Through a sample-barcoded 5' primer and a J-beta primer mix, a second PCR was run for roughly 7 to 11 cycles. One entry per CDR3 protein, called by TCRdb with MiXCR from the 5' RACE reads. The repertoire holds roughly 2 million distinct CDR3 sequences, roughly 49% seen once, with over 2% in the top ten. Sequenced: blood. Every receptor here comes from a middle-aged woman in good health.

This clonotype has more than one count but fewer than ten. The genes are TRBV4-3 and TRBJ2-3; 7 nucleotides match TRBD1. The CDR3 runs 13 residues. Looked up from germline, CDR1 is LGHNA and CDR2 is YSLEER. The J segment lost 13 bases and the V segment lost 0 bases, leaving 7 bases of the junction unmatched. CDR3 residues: CASSQDPDREKYF. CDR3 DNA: TGCGCCAGCAGCCAAGATCCCGACAGGGAAAAGTATTTT.

Here the CDR3 DNA reads TGTGCCAGTAGTCTTACCTTTGACGTGAGCAATCAGCCCCAGCATTTT. Translation gives CASSLTFDVSNQPQHF. The V call is TRBV19, the J call TRBJ1-5; D is undetermined. V was cut by 5 bases and J by 1 base, with 15 bases left in between. Germline V gives CDR1 LNHDA, CDR2 SQIVND (reference sequence). CDR3 length: 16 amino acids.

The CDR3 region is CSAFRMLTKETQYF. The DNA for the CDR3 is TGCAGTGCTTTCCGAATGTTAACCAAAGAGACCCAGTACTTC. The V call is TRBV20-1, the J call TRBJ2-5; no clear D. V was trimmed by 5 bases and J by 3 bases, leaving 16 bases between them. The CDR3 has 14 amino acids. Germline CDR1 DFQATT, CDR2 SNEGSKA (reference sequence).

CDR3 sequence: CSGASGGSEQYF. The DNA of the CDR3 is TGCAGTGGCGCCTCGGGAGGTAGCGAGCAGTACTTC. V and J are TRBV20-1 and TRBJ2-5; 7 bases agree with TRBD2. The J call may be mistaken, given a closer DNA end match to TRBJ2-7. CDR1 and CDR2 (germline): DFQATT, SNEGSKA (reference sequence). The CDR3 is 12 amino acids.

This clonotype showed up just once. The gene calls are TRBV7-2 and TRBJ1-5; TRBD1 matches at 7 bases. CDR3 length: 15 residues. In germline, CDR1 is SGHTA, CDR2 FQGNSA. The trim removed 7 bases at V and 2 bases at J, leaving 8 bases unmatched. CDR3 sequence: CASTKRQGGNQPQHF. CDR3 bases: TGTGCCAGCACCAAGAGACAGGGCGGCAATCAGCCCCAGCATTTT.

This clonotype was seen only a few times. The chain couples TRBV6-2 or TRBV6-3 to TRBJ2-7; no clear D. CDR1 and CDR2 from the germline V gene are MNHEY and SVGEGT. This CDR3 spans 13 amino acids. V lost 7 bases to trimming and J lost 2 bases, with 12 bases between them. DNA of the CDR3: TGTGCCAGCATGGATACAGAGACCTACGAGCAGTACTTC. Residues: CASMDTETYEQYF.

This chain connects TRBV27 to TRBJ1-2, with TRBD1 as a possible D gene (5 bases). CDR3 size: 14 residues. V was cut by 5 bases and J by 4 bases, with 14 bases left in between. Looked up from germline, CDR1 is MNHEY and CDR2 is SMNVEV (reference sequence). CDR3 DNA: TGTGCCAGCAGTCCGACAGTTATGCTCTATGGCTACACCTTC. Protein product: CASSPTVMLYGYTF.

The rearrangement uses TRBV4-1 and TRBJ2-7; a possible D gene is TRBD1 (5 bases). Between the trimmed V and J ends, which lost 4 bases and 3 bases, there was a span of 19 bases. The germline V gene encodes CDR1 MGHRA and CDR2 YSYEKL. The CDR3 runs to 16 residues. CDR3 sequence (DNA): TGCGCCAGCAGCCGCGAGTCCTGGACACTGAACTACGAGCAGTACTTC. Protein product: CASSRESWTLNYEQYF.

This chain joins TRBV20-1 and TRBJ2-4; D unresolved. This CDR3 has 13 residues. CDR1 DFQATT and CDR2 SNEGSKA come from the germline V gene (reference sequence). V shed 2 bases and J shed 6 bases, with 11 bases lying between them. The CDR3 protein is CSARPQTRNIQYF. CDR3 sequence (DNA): TGCAGTGCTAGACCCCAGACGAGAAACATTCAGTACTTC.

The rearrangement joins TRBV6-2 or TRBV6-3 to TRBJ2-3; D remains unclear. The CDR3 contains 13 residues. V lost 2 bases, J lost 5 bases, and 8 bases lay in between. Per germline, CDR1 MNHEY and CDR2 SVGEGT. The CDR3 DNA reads TGTGCCAGCAGTTACCAGTTTTTAGATACGCAGTATTTT. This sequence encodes CASSYQFLDTQYF.

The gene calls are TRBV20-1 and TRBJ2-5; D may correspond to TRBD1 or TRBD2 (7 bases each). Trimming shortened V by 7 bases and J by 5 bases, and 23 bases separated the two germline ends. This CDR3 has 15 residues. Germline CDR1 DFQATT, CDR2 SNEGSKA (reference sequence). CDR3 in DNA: TGCAGTGAGGCCCAGGGGGGGGGGAGGATGGAGACCCAGTACTTC. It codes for CSEAQGGGRMETQYF.

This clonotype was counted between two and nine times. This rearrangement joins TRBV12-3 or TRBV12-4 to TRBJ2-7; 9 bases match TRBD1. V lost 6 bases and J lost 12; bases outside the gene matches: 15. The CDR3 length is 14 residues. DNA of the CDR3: TGTGCCAGCAGCTACGGACAGGGGCCCAGGGAACGGTACTTC. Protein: CASSYGQGPRERYF.

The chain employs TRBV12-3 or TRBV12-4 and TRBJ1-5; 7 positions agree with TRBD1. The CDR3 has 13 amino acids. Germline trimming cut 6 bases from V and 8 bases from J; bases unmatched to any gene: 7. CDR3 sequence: CASRRDSYEPQHF. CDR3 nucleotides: TGTGCCAGCAGGCGGGACAGTTACGAGCCCCAGCATTTT.

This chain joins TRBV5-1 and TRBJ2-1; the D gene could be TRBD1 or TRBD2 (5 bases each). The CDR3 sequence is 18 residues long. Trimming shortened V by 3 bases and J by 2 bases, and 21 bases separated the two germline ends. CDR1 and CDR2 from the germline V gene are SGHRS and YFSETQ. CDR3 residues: CASSSMSGEGITYNEQFF. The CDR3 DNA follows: TGCGCCAGCAGCTCGATGTCAGGCGAGGGGATCACCTACAATGAGCAGTTCTTC.

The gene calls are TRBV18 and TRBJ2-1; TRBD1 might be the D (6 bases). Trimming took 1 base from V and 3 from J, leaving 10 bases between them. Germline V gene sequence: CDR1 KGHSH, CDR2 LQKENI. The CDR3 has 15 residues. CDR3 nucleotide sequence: TGTGCCAGCTCACCACGCAGGGGTTACTACAATGAGCAGTTCTTC. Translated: CASSPRRGYYNEQFF.

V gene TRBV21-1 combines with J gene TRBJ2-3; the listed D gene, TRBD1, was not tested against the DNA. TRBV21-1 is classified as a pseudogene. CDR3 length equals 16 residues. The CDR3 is CVSSKDRDRVTDTQYF. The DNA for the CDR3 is TGTGTCAGCAGCAAAGATAGGGACAGGGTTACAGATACGCAGTATTTT.

Written as DNA, the CDR3 is TGCAGCGTTGAACTGAATGCAGGCGGGGGCTACACCTTC. Residues: CSVELNAGGGYTF. V gene TRBV29-1 combines with J gene TRBJ1-2, with D uncertain. Germline loops: CDR1 SQVTM, CDR2 ANQGSEA. Trimming took off 2 bases at V and 8 bases at J, with 15 bases between the two ends. The CDR3 runs to 13 residues.

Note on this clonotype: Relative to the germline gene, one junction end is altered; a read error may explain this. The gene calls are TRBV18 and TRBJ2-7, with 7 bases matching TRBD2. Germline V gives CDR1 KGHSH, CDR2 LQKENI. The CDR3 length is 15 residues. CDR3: CVSSLQRTSSYEQYF. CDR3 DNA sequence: TGTGTCAGCTCACTCCAAAGGACTAGCTCCTACGAGCAGTACTTC. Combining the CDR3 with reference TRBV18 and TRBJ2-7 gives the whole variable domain NAGVMQNPRHLVRRRGQEARLRCSPMKGHSHVYWYRQLPEEGLKFMVYLQKENIIDESGMPKERFSAEFPKEGPSILRIQQVVRGDSAAYFCVSSLQRTSSYEQYFGPGTRLTVT.

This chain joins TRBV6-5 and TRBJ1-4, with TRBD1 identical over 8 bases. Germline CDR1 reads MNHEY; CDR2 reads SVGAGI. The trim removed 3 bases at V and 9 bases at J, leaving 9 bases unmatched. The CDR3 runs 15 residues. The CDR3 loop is CASSYGGTGGKKLFF. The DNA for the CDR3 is TGTGCCAGCAGTTATGGGGGTACAGGGGGTAAAAAACTGTTTTTT.

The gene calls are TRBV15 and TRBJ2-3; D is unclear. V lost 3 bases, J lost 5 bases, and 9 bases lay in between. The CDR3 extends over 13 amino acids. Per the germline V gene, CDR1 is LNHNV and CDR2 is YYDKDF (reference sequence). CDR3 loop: CATSRDLQDTQYF. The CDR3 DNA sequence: TGTGCCACCAGCAGGGATTTACAAGATACGCAGTATTTT.

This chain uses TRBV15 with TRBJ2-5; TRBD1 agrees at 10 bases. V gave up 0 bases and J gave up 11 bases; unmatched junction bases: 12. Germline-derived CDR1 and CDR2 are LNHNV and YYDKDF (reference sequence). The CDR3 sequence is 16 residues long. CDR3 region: CATSRDPGTGAQEQYF. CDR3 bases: TGTGCCACCAGCAGAGATCCAGGGACAGGGGCTCAAGAGCAGTACTTC.

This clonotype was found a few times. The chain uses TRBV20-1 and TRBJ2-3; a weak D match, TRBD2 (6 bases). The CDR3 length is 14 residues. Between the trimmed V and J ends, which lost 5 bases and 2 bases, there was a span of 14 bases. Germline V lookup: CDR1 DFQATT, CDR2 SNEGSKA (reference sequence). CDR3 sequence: CSAFLAVNTDTQYF. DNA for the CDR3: TGCAGTGCTTTTTTAGCGGTAAACACAGATACGCAGTATTTT.